The subject of this entry is one T cell receptor beta chain. Genomic DNA from each subset was divided evenly over several immunoSEQ plates. Spread over ten immunoSEQ deep assay plates, unsorted PBMC DNA underwent sequencing. Method: immunoSEQ multiplex PCR; TCRdb's copy keeps in-frame clones and lacks some. The profile covers about 490,000 clones, with almost 80% appearing a single time and about 12% taken by the ten largest. These data are taken from a study of shared clonotypes between healthy human individuals. Germline CDR1 reads SQVTM; CDR2 reads ANQGSEA. Trimming removed 1 base at V and 6 bases at J, with 12 bases between. The CDR3 spans 13 residues.

Sequencing used PBMCs. This receptor was identified in a woman aged 40-49 years in good health. Some clones in this sample may be carry-over from other donors' samples. This rearrangement joins TRBV29-1 to TRBJ1-1; D may be TRBD1 (6 bases). CDR3 residues: CSVEGGGPAEAFF. CDR3 bases: TGCAGCGTTGAAGGTGGGGGCCCGGCTGAAGCTTTCTTT.